The 15 T cell receptor beta chains below all came from one sample that was sequenced in a study of T cell responses to AZD1222 COVID-19 vaccine listed by TCRdb under 2021. Library construction relied on the immunoSEQ multiplex PCR assay. The immuneACCESS repertoire file appears here via TCRdb, limited to in-frame rearrangements. These files lack a portion of the clones; in checked studies, under half of the deficit traces to unresolved V genes, and the cause of the others is not known. The sample data list about 120,000 clones, and 90% of these were observed just once. About 4.3% of the sample belongs to the ten largest clones. The sample's time point label, in plain terms: baseline before first vaccination. The sample's treatment or condition label, in plain terms: meningococcal conjugate vaccine given as trial control. This specimen was peripheral blood, taken on day 0 of MenACWY control vaccination. The origin of the receptors is an adult in good health.

The chain is built from TRBV4-1 and TRBJ2-1, with D perhaps TRBD1 (8 bases). Trimming removed 1 base from V and 7 bases from J, with 14 bases in between. The CDR3 sequence is 15 residues long. In germline, CDR1 is MGHRA, CDR2 YSYEKL. CDR3 bases: TGCGCCAGCAGCCAAGTAGGACAGGGAGGGAATGAGCAGTTCTTC. The encoded protein is CASSQVGQGGNEQFF.

The gene calls are TRBV18 and TRBJ1-5; 9 bases fit TRBD1. CDR1 and CDR2 from the germline V gene are KGHSH and LQKENI. V lost 5 bases to trimming and J lost 6 bases; unmatched junction nucleotides: 8. This CDR3 has 15 residues. The CDR3 DNA follows: TGTGCCAGCTCATCGGGACAGGGCGGTGGTCAGCCCCAGCATTTT. Amino acid sequence: CASSSGQGGGQPQHF. The full variable domain, completed using reference TRBV18 and TRBJ1-5, is NAGVMQNPRHLVRRRGQEARLRCSPMKGHSHVYWYRQLPEEGLKFMVYLQKENIIDESGMPKERFSAEFPKEGPSILRIQQVVRGDSAAYFCASSSGQGGGQPQHFGDGTRLSIL.

The J gene is TRBJ2-5, the V gene TRBV28; possible D gene TRBD1, 5 bases. Trimming shortened V by 8 bases and J by 12 bases, and 19 bases separated the two germline ends. Germline V gives CDR1 MDHEN, CDR2 SYDVKM. This CDR3 comprises 12 residues. CDR3 in DNA: TGTGCCAGCGCGACACTCCAGGGATTAGAGTACTTC. Translating it yields CASATLQGLEYF.

V is TRBV7-9 and J is TRBJ1-5, with D possibly TRBD1 on 5 matching bases. V was pared by 1 base and J by 7 bases, with 20 bases between. Germline assignment: CDR1 SEHNR and CDR2 FQNEAQ (reference sequence). The CDR3 totals 17 residues. DNA for the CDR3: TGTGCCAGCAGCTTAGGTTTCCGCCAGGGCGCAGGACAGCCCCAGCATTTT. It codes for CASSLGFRQGAGQPQHF. Looking up the rest from reference TRBV7-9 and TRBJ1-5 gives the full variable domain: DTGVSQNPRHKITKRGQNVTFRCDPISEHNRLYWYRQTLGQGPEFLTYFQNEAQLEKSRLLSDRFSAERPKGSFSTLEIQRTEQGDSAMYLCASSLGFRQGAGQPQHFGDGTRLSIL.

V and J are TRBV4-3 and TRBJ1-2, with 7 positions matching TRBD1. Germline V gives CDR1 LGHNA, CDR2 YSLEER. V dropped 0 bases and J dropped 7; count of bases not matched to a gene: 8. The CDR3 is made up of 15 amino acids. The CDR3 protein is CASSQDPGTAFGYTF. The CDR3 DNA sequence: TGCGCCAGCAGCCAAGATCCTGGGACAGCCTTTGGCTACACCTTC.

V and J are TRBV9 and TRBJ2-1; 7 bases agree with TRBD2. Germline V gives CDR1 SGDLS, CDR2 YYNGEE. The CDR3 is 13 residues long. After removal of 0 bases from V and 10 bases from J, the junction contained 4 bases not matched to a gene. For the CDR3, the DNA is TGTGCCAGCAGCGTAGTTCAGGGAGGGGAGCAGTTCTTC. It translates to CASSVVQGGEQFF. The whole variable domain, filled in from reference TRBV9 and TRBJ2-1, reads DSGVTQTPKHLITATGQRVTLRCSPRSGDLSVYWYQQSLDQGLQFLIQYYNGEERAKGNILERFSAQQFPDLHSELNLSSLELGDSALYFCASSVVQGGEQFFGPGTRLTVL.

The V gene is TRBV6-5, the J gene TRBJ2-2; 7 bases fit TRBD1. With V trimmed by 7 bases and J by 4 bases, 6 bases remained unmatched. From germline, CDR1 is MNHEY and CDR2 SVGAGI. The CDR3 is 14 amino acids. The CDR3 loop reads CASKTGSGTGELFF. The CDR3 DNA follows: TGTGCCAGCAAGACAGGGTCCGGCACCGGGGAGCTGTTTTTT.

The rearrangement uses TRBV9 and TRBJ1-5; no clear D. The CDR3 runs to 14 residues. The V end lost 6 bases, the J end lost 0 bases, and 10 bases lay between the germline ends. The germline V gene encodes CDR1 SGDLS and CDR2 YYNGEE. The CDR3 protein is CASILRFSNQPQHF. The CDR3 DNA reads TGTGCCAGCATTCTGAGGTTTAGCAATCAGCCCCAGCATTTT.

The chain has TRBV14 and TRBJ1-1; D unresolved. This CDR3 contains 13 residues. In germline, CDR1 is SGHDN, CDR2 FVKESK. Trimming removed 0 bases at V and 1 base at J, with 3 bases between. The CDR3 nucleotides are TGTGCCAGCAGCCAAGATTGGAACACTGAAGCTTTCTTT. Translation: CASSQDWNTEAFF. Drawing the rest from reference TRBV14 and TRBJ1-1, the complete variable domain is EAGVTQFPSHSVIEKGQTVTLRCDPISGHDNLYWYRRVMGKEIKFLLHFVKESKQDESGMPNNRFLAERTGGTYSTLKVQPAELEDSGVYFCASSQDWNTEAFFGQGTRLTVV.

J is TRBJ2-1 and V is TRBV6-2 or TRBV6-3, with D possibly TRBD2 on 5 matching bases. Germline CDR1 is MNHEY and CDR2 is SVGEGT. The CDR3 spans 13 residues. V dropped 2 bases and J dropped 8 bases, with 10 bases sitting between them. The CDR3 DNA sequence: TGTGCCAGCAGTTACGCCGAGAGGGATGAGCAGTTCTTC. Protein: CASSYAERDEQFF.

The chain recombines TRBV5-1 with TRBJ2-1; 11 nucleotides agree with TRBD2. The germline CDR1 and CDR2 sequences are SGHRS and YFSETQ. The CDR3 is 17 residues long. J lost 0 bases, V lost 2 bases, and 4 bases had no gene match. CDR3 DNA: TGCGCCAGCAGCTTCGGACTAGCGGGTCGCTCCTACAATGAGCAGTTCTTC. Translating it yields CASSFGLAGRSYNEQFF. Drawing the rest from reference TRBV5-1 and TRBJ2-1, the complete variable domain is KAGVTQTPRYLIKTRGQQVTLSCSPISGHRSVSWYQQTPGQGLQFLFEYFSETQRNKGNFPGRFSGRQFSNSRSEMNVSTLELGDSALYLCASSFGLAGRSYNEQFFGPGTRLTVL.

The sample holds a few counts of this clone. The chain uses TRBV6-4 and TRBJ2-6; D is unresolved. This CDR3 region has 16 residues. Trimming removed 0 bases at V and 4 bases at J, with 10 bases between. CDR1 and CDR2 (germline): MRHNA, SNTAGT. In DNA form, the CDR3 reads TGTGCCAGCAGTGACTCGACCAGAACCGGGGCCAACGTCCTGACTTTC. It yields the protein CASSDSTRTGANVLTF.

The chain uses TRBV7-2 and TRBJ2-3; D is undetermined. The germline V gene has CDR1 SGHTA and CDR2 FQGNSA. The CDR3 sequence is 18 residues long. With 5 bases removed from V and 1 base from J, the gap between germline ends came to 22 bases. The CDR3: CASSPNILSGERTDTQYF. As DNA, the CDR3 is TGTGCCAGCAGCCCAAACATCCTTAGTGGGGAACGCACAGATACGCAGTATTTT.

This CDR3 is CASSHAKGGAREKLFF. The CDR3 DNA reads as TGTGCCAGCAGCCACGCGAAAGGGGGTGCAAGAGAAAAACTGTTTTTT. The chain employs TRBV14 and TRBJ1-4; D is possibly TRBD1 (6 bases). Germline V gene lookup returns CDR1 SGHDN and CDR2 FVKESK. V shed 3 bases and J shed 8 bases, with 19 bases lying between them. The CDR3 has 16 residues.

The chain carries TRBV18 and TRBJ2-7; a possible D gene is TRBD2 (5 bases). The CDR3 has 16 residues. Germline CDR1 KGHSH, CDR2 LQKENI. Trimming cost V 3 bases and J 8 bases, with 23 bases left between them. CDR3 in amino acids: CASSPRTRGSPIKQYF. In DNA form, the CDR3 reads TGTGCCAGCTCACCCCGGACCCGGGGATCTCCTATTAAGCAGTACTTC.